Sequencing of this T cell receptor beta chain was carried out in a study of response to subunit inactivated influenza vaccine. MiXCR, applied by TCRdb to the RT-PCR reads, yields one record per CDR3 protein. This sample has roughly 550,000 distinct CDR3 sequences, with under 30% found just once. The V and J ends lost 3 bases and 5 bases, in that order; junction bases with no gene match: 7. Germline-derived CDR1 and CDR2 are SGHTA and FQGNSA. CDR3 length equals 15 residues. The data also belong to a second study, concerning T cells expressing NK-cell markers. As that report states: Template switching by 5'RACE with UMIs generated the TCR beta cDNA.

This sequence originates from a man aged 50 or older who received an inactivated influenza vaccine. This chain links TRBV7-2 with TRBJ2-1; 7 bases fit TRBD2. The sequencing used CD4+ T cells sorted from PBMCs, collected 11 to 12 days after vaccination. The DNA for the CDR3 is TGTGCCAGCAGCTTTGGGGCTAGCGGTCACAATGAGCAGTTCTTC. Protein: CASSFGASGHNEQFF.